These T cell receptor beta chains were read from a single sample in a study of blood T cell repertoires in COVID-19. Generated by immunoSEQ multiplex PCR, the TCRdb table keeps only in-frame clones and is missing some. Of approximately 170,000 clones in the sample, roughly 85% were seen once. What was sequenced was PBMCs or T cells enriched from blood (not recorded which). These receptors all come from a woman aged 65 to 85 in a cohort exposed to, infected with or recovered from COVID-19 (not recorded which). Each CDR3 is given with its conserved first and last residue. The order of the fields is V gene, D gene, clone size, J gene, CDR3 protein, CDR3 DNA. A D gene is named only where the DNA matches it firmly. Expanded clones are given a class, and other clones once, few, many or no size at all.

TRBV11-3	NA	NA	TRBJ2-7	CASSLSVSSYEQYF	TGTGCCAGCAGCTTATCGGTAAGCTCCTACGAGCAGTACTTC
TRBV6-5	TRBD2	NA	TRBJ2-5	CATFGLDQETQYF	TGTGCCACGTTCGGACTAGATCAAGAGACCCAGTACTTC
TRBV6-2/TRBV6-3	NA	NA	TRBJ2-5	CASSSSGETQYF	TGTGCCAGCAGCTCTAGTGGAGAGACCCAGTACTTC
TRBV2	NA	NA	TRBJ2-2	CASSAGQGNTGELFF	TGTGCCAGCAGTGCTGGGCAGGGTAACACCGGGGAGCTGTTTTTT
TRBV6-5	NA	NA	TRBJ1-5	CASSPTKSYQPQHF	TGTGCCAGCAGCCCCACTAAGAGTTATCAGCCCCAGCATTTT
TRBV2	NA	NA	TRBJ1-6	CASSEAGRALHF	TGTGCCAGCAGTGAGGCCGGCAGGGCTCTCCACTTT
TRBV28	NA	NA	TRBJ2-7	CASSLPNSYEQYF	TGTGCCAGCAGTTTACCCAACAGCTACGAGCAGTACTTC
TRBV11-2	TRBD2	NA	TRBJ2-1	CASSKRLAGGDEQFF	TGTGCCAGCAGCAAGCGACTAGCGGGAGGGGATGAGCAGTTCTTC
TRBV27	TRBD2	NA	TRBJ2-5	CASSTLLGGTETQYF	TGTGCCAGCAGTACCCTCCTCGGGGGGACGGAGACCCAGTACTTC
TRBV7-9	NA	NA	TRBJ2-3	CASSSLMGGGDTQYF	TGTGCCAGCAGCTCATTGATGGGAGGAGGGGATACGCAGTATTTT
TRBV29-1	NA	NA	TRBJ2-5	CSVDKTGQTQYF	TGCAGCGTCGATAAGACAGGACAGACCCAGTACTTC
TRBV5-8	TRBD1	NA	TRBJ1-5	CASTLDRDQPQHF	TGTGCCAGCACCTTGGACAGGGATCAGCCCCAGCATTTT
TRBV7-2	NA	NA	TRBJ2-3	CASSLLSQDTQYF	TGTGCCAGCAGCCTCTTGAGCCAAGATACGCAGTATTTT
TRBV9	TRBD1	NA	TRBJ1-4	CASSVDRGREKLFF	TGTGCCAGCAGCGTTGACAGGGGACGGGAAAAACTGTTTTTT
TRBV18	NA	NA	TRBJ1-3	CASSPLQGIPGNTIYF	TGTGCCAGCTCACCACTACAGGGTATCCCTGGAAACACCATATATTTT
TRBV6-5	NA	NA	TRBJ1-4	CASSYAGRNEKLFF	TGTGCCAGCAGTTACGCAGGGCGAAATGAAAAACTGTTTTTT
TRBV5-1	NA	NA	TRBJ1-2	CASRPTGNYGYTF	TGCGCCAGCAGGCCTACAGGAAACTATGGCTACACCTTC
TRBV4-1	TRBD1	NA	TRBJ2-7	CASSLSKGQSYEQYF	TGCGCCAGCAGCCTGAGTAAGGGACAGTCCTACGAGCAGTACTTC
TRBV19	NA	NA	TRBJ2-3	CASSWSRVGTDTQYF	TGTGCCAGTAGTTGGAGCAGGGTGGGCACAGATACGCAGTATTTT
TRBV3-1/TRBV3-2	NA	NA	TRBJ2-1	CASSQVRGTYNEQFF	TGTGCCAGCAGCCAAGTGAGGGGGACCTACAATGAGCAGTTCTTC
TRBV5-4	TRBD2	NA	TRBJ2-3	CASSLGLAGGGTDTQYF	TGTGCCAGCAGCTTGGGACTAGCGGGAGGGGGCACAGATACGCAGTATTTT
TRBV7-8	TRBD2	NA	TRBJ2-5	CASSLLGTSGTGETQYF	TGTGCCAGCAGCCTACTGGGGACTAGCGGCACGGGGGAGACCCAGTACTTC
TRBV27	TRBD2	NA	TRBJ2-3	CASSSGTSGDTQYF	TGTGCCAGCAGTTCCGGGACTAGCGGAGATACGCAGTATTTT
TRBV19	TRBD1	few	TRBJ2-3	CASFAPGTGSDTQYF	TGTGCCAGTTTTGCACCCGGGACAGGTTCAGATACGCAGTATTTT
TRBV3-1/TRBV3-2	TRBD1	NA	TRBJ2-7	CASSFSGTDPYEQYF	TGTGCCAGCAGCTTTTCAGGGACAGACCCCTACGAGCAGTACTTC
TRBV28	NA	NA	TRBJ1-4	CASSSFAGSREKLFF	TGTGCCAGCAGTTCTTTCGCCGGGTCCCGGGAAAAACTGTTTTTT
TRBV27	TRBD2	NA	TRBJ2-1	CASSSLGTSGYNEQFF	TGTGCCAGCAGTTCCCTAGGGACTAGCGGCTACAATGAGCAGTTCTTC
TRBV5-1	TRBD2	NA	TRBJ2-1	CASSIGTSGRGNEQFF	TGCGCCAGCAGCATTGGGACTAGCGGGAGAGGCAATGAGCAGTTCTTC
TRBV19	NA	NA	TRBJ1-2	CASSITITTKNYGYTF	TGTGCCAGTAGTATTACCATAACAACGAAGAACTATGGCTACACCTTC
TRBV4-1	NA	NA	TRBJ1-3	CASSRSGGGNTIYF	TGCGCCAGCAGCCGATCGGGAGGGGGAAACACCATATATTTT
TRBV5-1	NA	NA	TRBJ2-1	CASSLGGTVYNEQFF	TGCGCCAGCAGCTTGGGGGGGACTGTATACAATGAGCAGTTCTTC
TRBV13	NA	NA	TRBJ2-7	CASSLDRTSSYEQYF	TGTGCCAGCAGCTTGGACAGAACGAGCTCCTACGAGCAGTACTTC
TRBV7-8	TRBD2	few	TRBJ2-1	CASTKPGTSFHEQFF	TGTGCCAGCACGAAACCCGGGACTAGTTTCCATGAGCAGTTCTTC
TRBV5-1	NA	NA	TRBJ2-7	CASREGSSTNEQYF	TGCGCCAGCAGGGAGGGGTCCTCCACCAACGAGCAGTACTTC
TRBV4-1	NA	few	TRBJ2-6	CASSLRSAATGANVLTF	TGCGCCAGCAGCCTCCGGTCCGCGGCTACTGGGGCCAACGTCCTGACTTTC
TRBV7-9	TRBD1	NA	TRBJ2-1	CASRPGQGIKGSYNEQFF	TGTGCCAGCAGACCGGGACAGGGGATTAAGGGCTCCTACAATGAGCAGTTCTTC
TRBV18	NA	few	TRBJ1-3	CASSLMGTRERNTIYF	TGTGCCAGCTCACTTATGGGGACACGGGAAAGAAACACCATATATTTT
TRBV7-9	NA	many	TRBJ1-6	CASSPQGYNSPLHF	TGTGCCAGCAGCCCCCAGGGATATAATTCACCCCTCCACTTT
TRBV6-1	NA	NA	TRBJ1-1	CASSEQGWHTEAFF	TGTGCCAGCAGTGAACAGGGTTGGCACACTGAAGCTTTCTTT
TRBV11-3	TRBD1	NA	TRBJ2-7	CASSPRQGNYEQYF	TGTGCCAGCAGCCCGAGACAGGGTAACTACGAGCAGTACTTC
TRBV5-1	NA	NA	TRBJ2-7	CASSPSTGSSYEQYF	TGCGCCAGCAGCCCCTCCACAGGGAGTTCCTACGAGCAGTACTTC
TRBV25-1	NA	NA	TRBJ1-3	CASSESQGHPGNTIYF	TGTGCCAGCAGTGAATCTCAGGGGCATCCTGGAAACACCATATATTTT